The 14 T cell receptor beta chains reported below all come from one sample, sequenced in a study of T-cell reconstitution after alpha-beta-depleted transplantation in children. A library of TCRbeta sequences, prepared with unique molecular identifiers, was generated. TCRdb itself ran the PCR reads through MiXCR, one entry per CDR3 protein. The table has 200,000 to 250,000 distinct CDR3 sequences, approximately 9.5% seen once. Sequencing was performed on PBMCs from the stem cell graft donor, taken from the stem cell graft. The receptor set was obtained from a human donor who donated a stem cell graft to a child with acute lymphoblastic leukemia.

This clonotype was observed a handful of times. The chain links TRBV14 to TRBJ2-2; 7 bases fit TRBD1. V was pared by 3 bases and J by 0 bases, with 7 bases of the junction left unmatched. The CDR3 totals 17 residues. The germline gives CDR1 SGHDN, CDR2 FVKESK. The CDR3 bases are TGTGCCAGCAGCCAGGCTCGGGACAGCACGAACACCGGGGAGCTGTTTTTT. Encoded protein: CASSQARDSTNTGELFF.

This clonotype has just a few counts. The chain recombines TRBV20-1 with TRBJ1-2; D gene ambiguous. This CDR3 contains 13 residues. V was shortened by 2 bases and J by 8 bases, with 15 bases between the two germline ends. Germline assignment: CDR1 DFQATT and CDR2 SNEGSKA (reference sequence). DNA for the CDR3: TGCAGTGCTAGAAAAGGCGGAGGAGCGGGCTACACCTTC. Residues: CSARKGGGAGYTF.

This clonotype was picked up a small number of times. CDR3 bases: TGTGCCAGCACCCGGACAGCCCACGCCTACAATGAGCAGTTCTTC. Protein product: CASTRTAHAYNEQFF. V and J are TRBV2 and TRBJ2-1; possibly TRBD1 for D (6 bases). Trimming pared 7 bases from V and 2 bases from J, leaving 15 bases between. Germline V lookup: CDR1 SNHLY, CDR2 FYNNEI. The CDR3 has 15 residues.

This clonotype has more than one count but fewer than ten. The chain has TRBV20-1 and TRBJ1-4, with a tentative D call TRBD1 (5 bases). The CDR3 consists of 14 residues. CDR1 and CDR2 from the germline V gene are DFQATT and SNEGSKA (reference sequence). V dropped 6 bases and J dropped 4 bases, with 15 bases sitting between them. The CDR3 here is CSASPDTDNEKLFF. The CDR3 nucleotides read TGCAGTGCCAGCCCGGACACCGATAATGAAAAACTGTTTTTT.

There are many counts of this clonotype. The chain recombines TRBV10-1 with TRBJ2-2; D gene unclear. Germline CDR1 reads WNHNN; CDR2 reads SYGVQD (reference sequence). The CDR3 is 12 residues long. Between the trimmed V and J ends, which lost 5 bases and 4 bases, there was a span of 5 bases. CDR3 bases: TGCGCCAGCAGTTACAGCACCGGGGAGCTGTTTTTT. Its translation: CASSYSTGELFF.

This clonotype was recorded many times. This chain links TRBV11-2 with TRBJ2-2; 8 bases match TRBD2. The CDR3 covers 15 residues. V lost 5 bases and J lost 1; bases outside the gene matches: 3. The germline gives CDR1 SGHAT, CDR2 FQNNGV. This CDR3 is CASSPRGGNTGELFF. The CDR3, as DNA: TGTGCCAGCAGCCCCCGGGGGGGGAACACCGGGGAGCTGTTTTTT.

This clonotype showed up just a few times. The CDR3 loop reads CASSGTSNTGELFF. DNA of the CDR3: TGCGCCAGCAGCGGGACTAGCAACACCGGGGAGCTGTTTTTT. J is TRBJ2-2 and V is TRBV5-1, with TRBD2 matching 9 bases. Per germline, CDR1 SGHRS and CDR2 YFSETQ. CDR3 length: 14 residues. The V gene end was trimmed by 4 bases and the J gene end by 2 bases; junction bases not matched to a gene: 0.

This chain joins TRBV7-9 and TRBJ2-3; 10 nucleotides line up with TRBD2. V dropped 4 bases and J dropped 11; count of bases not matched to a gene: 6. The CDR3 spans 13 residues. Germline CDR1 SEHNR, CDR2 FQNEAQ (reference sequence). CDR3 region: CASSSDGTSEQYF. The CDR3 nucleotides read TGTGCCAGCAGCTCCGACGGGACTAGCGAGCAGTATTTT. Using reference TRBV7-9 and TRBJ2-3 for the parts outside the CDR3, the full variable domain is DTGVSQNPRHKITKRGQNVTFRCDPISEHNRLYWYRQTLGQGPEFLTYFQNEAQLEKSRLLSDRFSAERPKGSFSTLEIQRTEQGDSAMYLCASSSDGTSEQYFGPGTRLTVL.

The J gene is TRBJ2-1, the V gene TRBV5-1; D ambiguous. Trimming took off 5 bases at V and 9 bases at J, with 6 bases between the two ends. This CDR3 comprises 10 residues. Germline V gene lookup returns CDR1 SGHRS and CDR2 YFSETQ. Here the CDR3 reads CASREIEQFF. In DNA, the CDR3 is TGCGCCAGCAGGGAGATTGAGCAGTTCTTC.

This clonotype was counted many times. This rearrangement joins TRBV7-6 to TRBJ2-1, with D unclear. Trimming pared 5 bases from V and 0 bases from J, leaving 11 bases between. CDR1 SGHVS and CDR2 FNYEAQ come from the germline V gene. The length of the CDR3 is 15 residues. The CDR3 bases are TGTGCCAGCAGCCCAGCATATATCTCCTACAATGAGCAGTTCTTC. It specifies CASSPAYISYNEQFF.

This clonotype was observed many times. The chain joins TRBV20-1 to TRBJ1-1, with 8 bases lining up with TRBD1. This CDR3 contains 13 residues. In germline, CDR1 is DFQATT, CDR2 SNEGSKA (reference sequence). Trimming took 6 bases from V and 2 from J; bases not matched to a gene: 5. CDR3 sequence: CSAKQGGNTEAFF. The CDR3 DNA follows: TGCAGTGCAAAACAGGGGGGAAACACTGAAGCTTTCTTT.

In this sample, this clonotype turned up a few times. The chain carries TRBV5-1 and TRBJ2-5; a possible D gene is TRBD2 (5 bases). Germline CDR1 SGHRS, CDR2 YFSETQ. With 5 bases removed from V and 4 bases from J, the gap between germline ends came to 18 bases. CDR3 size: 15 residues. The CDR3 loop reads CASRRPTTRPETQYF. The CDR3 bases are TGCGCCAGCAGAAGACCGACTACCCGTCCAGAGACCCAGTACTTC. Combining the CDR3 with reference TRBV5-1 and TRBJ2-5 gives the whole variable domain KAGVTQTPRYLIKTRGQQVTLSCSPISGHRSVSWYQQTPGQGLQFLFEYFSETQRNKGNFPGRFSGRQFSNSRSEMNVSTLELGDSALYLCASRRPTTRPETQYFGPGTRLLVL.

The chain has TRBV19 and TRBJ1-5; 10 bases line up with TRBD1. The CDR3 runs to 15 residues. Looked up from germline, CDR1 is LNHDA and CDR2 is SQIVND (reference sequence). Trimming cost V 6 bases and J 6 bases; bases outside gene matches: 8. CDR3 in DNA: TGTGCCAGTAGCAAAGACAGGGGGCTCGGTCAGCCCCAGCATTTT. Its protein product is CASSKDRGLGQPQHF. The full variable domain, rest sourced from reference TRBV19 and TRBJ1-5, is DGGITQSPKYLFRKEGQNVTLSCEQNLNHDAMYWYRQDPGQGLRLIYYSQIVNDFQKGDIAEGYSVSREKKESFPLTVTSAQKNPTAFYLCASSKDRGLGQPQHFGDGTRLSIL.

This clonotype was seen a handful of times. J is TRBJ1-1 and V is TRBV11-2; D is possibly TRBD1 (5 bases). CDR3 size: 17 residues. Trimming stripped 0 bases from V and 5 bases from J, with 19 bases between. Germline V CDR1 and CDR2: SGHAT, FQNNGV. CDR3 sequence: CASSLESMGLGRTEAFF. In DNA form, the CDR3 reads TGTGCCAGCAGCTTAGAGTCCATGGGACTCGGTAGGACTGAAGCTTTCTTT.